This TCR beta chain derives from a study of shared clonotypes between healthy human individuals. Study overall: For every donor, three CD4 naive, three CD4 memory, two CD8 naive and one CD8 memory plates were used. General observations from the study: Sharing across four donors was highest in naive CD4 (roughly 5%) and lowest in memory CD8 (approximately 0.4%). In this cohort, only blood was sampled, and tissue repertoires likely differ. Larger estimated richness was generally recorded for naive subsets relative to memory subsets.

Terminally differentiated effector memory CD45RA+ cells were left out of the naive CD8 fraction, which was CD45RO-negative and positively selected for CCR7. V lost 5 bases to trimming and J lost 4 bases, with 9 bases between them. Germline V CDR1 and CDR2: SGHAT, FQNNGV. The CDR3 spans 12 residues. The assay was immunoSEQ multiplex PCR, and TCRdb's table has in-frame clones only and misses some. The repertoire includes approximately 1.9 million clones, approximately 92% of them detected once, and around 1.7% sits in the top ten. This clone was counted a few times. Antigen: not known. This sample also contains other DNA sequences that code for the same CDR3.

Material for sequencing was naive CD8+ T cells from PBMCs. The chain employs TRBV11-2 and TRBJ2-7; D not certain. This sequence was found in a man between 18 and 29 years old in good health. Some clones in this sample may be carry-over from other donors' samples. Here the CDR3 DNA reads TGTGCCAGCAGCCCCCTGGGATACGAGCAGTACTTC. This encodes CASSPLGYEQYF.